The entry below gives a single T cell receptor (beta chain) sequence along with its context. The antigen is unknown. The assay was immunoSEQ multiplex PCR, and TCRdb's table has in-frame clones only and misses some. This table has about 130,000 clones, approximately 96% appearing once. Trimming stripped 5 bases from V and 9 bases from J, with 14 bases between. The CDR3 loop spans 13 amino acids. Germline lookup yields CDR1 MNHEY and CDR2 SMNVEV (reference sequence). The data belong to a study of human thymus T cells. Points from the study as a whole: Thymic repertoires overlap heavily among unrelated individuals, related research has reported. Use of V and J genes seemed skewed within the thymic and blood repertoires.

The study used thymus tissue resected during corrective heart surgery. Immunologically healthy infants in Finland undergoing congenital heart defect surgery were the donors. V usage is TRBV27 and J usage is TRBJ2-1; D could derive from TRBD1 or TRBD2 (5 bases each). Sequencing input: thymus tissue. The sequence was collected from a boy in the first two years of life with a congenital heart defect but otherwise immunologically healthy. Here the CDR3 reads CASSPYPGTEQFF. The CDR3 nucleotides read TGTGCCAGCAGTCCCTATCCGGGGACTGAGCAGTTCTTC.